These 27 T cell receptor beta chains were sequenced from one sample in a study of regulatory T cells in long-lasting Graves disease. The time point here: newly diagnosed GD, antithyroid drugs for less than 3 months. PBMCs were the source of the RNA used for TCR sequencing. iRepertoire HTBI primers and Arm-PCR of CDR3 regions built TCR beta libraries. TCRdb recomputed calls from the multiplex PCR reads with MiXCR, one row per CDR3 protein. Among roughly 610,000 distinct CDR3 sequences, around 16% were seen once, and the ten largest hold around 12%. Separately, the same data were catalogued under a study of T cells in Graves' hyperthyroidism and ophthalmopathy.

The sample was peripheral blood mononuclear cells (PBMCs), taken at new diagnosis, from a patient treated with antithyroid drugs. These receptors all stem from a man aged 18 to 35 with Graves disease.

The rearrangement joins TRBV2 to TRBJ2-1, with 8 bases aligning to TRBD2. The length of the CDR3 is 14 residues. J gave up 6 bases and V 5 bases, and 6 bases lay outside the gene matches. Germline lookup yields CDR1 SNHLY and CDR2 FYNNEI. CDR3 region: CASSHRGGGNEQFF. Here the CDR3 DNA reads TGTGCCAGCAGTCACCGGGGGGGTGGCAATGAGCAGTTCTTC.

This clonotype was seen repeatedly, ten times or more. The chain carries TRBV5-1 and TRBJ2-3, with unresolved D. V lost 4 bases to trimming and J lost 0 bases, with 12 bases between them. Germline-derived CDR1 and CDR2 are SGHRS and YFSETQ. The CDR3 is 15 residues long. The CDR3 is CASSQQRTSTDTQYF. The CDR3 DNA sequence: TGCGCCAGCAGCCAACAAAGAACAAGCACAGATACGCAGTATTTT.

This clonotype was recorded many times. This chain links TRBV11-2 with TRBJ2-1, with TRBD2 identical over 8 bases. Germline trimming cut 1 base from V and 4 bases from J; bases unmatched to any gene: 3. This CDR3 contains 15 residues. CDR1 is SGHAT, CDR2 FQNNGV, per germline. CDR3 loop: CASSLVAGPYNEQFF. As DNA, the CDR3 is TGTGCCAGCAGCTTAGTAGCGGGACCTTACAATGAGCAGTTCTTC.

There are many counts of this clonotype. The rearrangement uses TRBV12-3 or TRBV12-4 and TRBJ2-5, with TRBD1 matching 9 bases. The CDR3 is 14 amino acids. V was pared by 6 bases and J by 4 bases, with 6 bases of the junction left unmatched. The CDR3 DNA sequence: TGTGCCAGCAGCACAACAGGGGGCTCAGAGACCCAGTACTTC. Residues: CASSTTGGSETQYF.

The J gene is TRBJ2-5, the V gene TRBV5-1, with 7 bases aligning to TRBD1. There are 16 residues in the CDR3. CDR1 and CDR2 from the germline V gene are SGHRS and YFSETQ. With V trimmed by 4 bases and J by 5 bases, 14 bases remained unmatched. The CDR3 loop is CASSGTDRRLSETQYF. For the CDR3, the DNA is TGCGCCAGCAGCGGAACGGACAGGAGGCTTAGCGAGACCCAGTACTTC.

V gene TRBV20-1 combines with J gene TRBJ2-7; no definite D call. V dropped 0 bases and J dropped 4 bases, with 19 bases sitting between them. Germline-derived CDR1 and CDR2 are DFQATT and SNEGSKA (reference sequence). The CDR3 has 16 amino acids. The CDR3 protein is CSARDLDAPTAYEQYF. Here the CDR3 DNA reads TGCAGTGCTAGAGATCTCGACGCCCCGACGGCGTACGAGCAGTACTTC.

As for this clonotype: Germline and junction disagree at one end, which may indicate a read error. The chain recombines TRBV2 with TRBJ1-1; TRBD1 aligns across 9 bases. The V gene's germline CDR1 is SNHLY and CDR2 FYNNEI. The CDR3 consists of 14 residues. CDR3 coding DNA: TGTGCCGGCAGTAAGGACAGGGGCGACGCTGAAGCTTTCTTT. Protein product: CAGSKDRGDAEAFF.

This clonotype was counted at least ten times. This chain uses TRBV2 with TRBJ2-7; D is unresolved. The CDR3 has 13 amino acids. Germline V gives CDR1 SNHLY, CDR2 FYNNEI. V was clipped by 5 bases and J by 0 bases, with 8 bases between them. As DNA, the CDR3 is TGTGCCAGCAGTTTAGAGCTCTCCTACGAGCAGTACTTC. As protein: CASSLELSYEQYF.

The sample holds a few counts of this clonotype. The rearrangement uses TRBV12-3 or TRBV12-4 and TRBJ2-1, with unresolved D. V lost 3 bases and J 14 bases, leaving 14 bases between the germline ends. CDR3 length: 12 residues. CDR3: CASSFAGSGKFF. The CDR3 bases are TGTGCCAGCAGTTTCGCCGGGTCAGGAAAGTTCTTC.

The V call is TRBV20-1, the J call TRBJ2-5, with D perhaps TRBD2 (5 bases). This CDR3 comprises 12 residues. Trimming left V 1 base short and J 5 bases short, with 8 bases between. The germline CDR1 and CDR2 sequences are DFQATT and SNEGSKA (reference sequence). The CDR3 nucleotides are TGCAGTGCTAGAGCCCCGGGGGAGACCCAGTACTTC. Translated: CSARAPGETQYF.

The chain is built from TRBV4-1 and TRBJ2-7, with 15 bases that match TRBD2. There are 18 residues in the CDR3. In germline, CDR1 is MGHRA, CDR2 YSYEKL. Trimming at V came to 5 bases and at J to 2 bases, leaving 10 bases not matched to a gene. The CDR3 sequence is CASSVPGLAGGPPYEQYF. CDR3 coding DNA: TGCGCCAGCAGCGTACCGGGACTAGCGGGAGGACCACCCTACGAGCAGTACTTC.

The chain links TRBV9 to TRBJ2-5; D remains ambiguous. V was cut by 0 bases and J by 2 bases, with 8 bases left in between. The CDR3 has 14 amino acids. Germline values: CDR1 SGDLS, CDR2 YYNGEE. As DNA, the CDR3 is TGTGCCAGCAGCGTAGGCCGAGTTCAAGAGACCCAGTACTTC. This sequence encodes CASSVGRVQETQYF.

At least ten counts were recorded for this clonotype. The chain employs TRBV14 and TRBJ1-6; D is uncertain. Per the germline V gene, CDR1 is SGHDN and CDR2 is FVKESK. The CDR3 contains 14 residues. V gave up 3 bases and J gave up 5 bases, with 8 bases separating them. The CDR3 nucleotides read TGTGCCAGCAGCCATCCAGTTAATAATTCACCCCTCCACTTT. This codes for CASSHPVNNSPLHF.

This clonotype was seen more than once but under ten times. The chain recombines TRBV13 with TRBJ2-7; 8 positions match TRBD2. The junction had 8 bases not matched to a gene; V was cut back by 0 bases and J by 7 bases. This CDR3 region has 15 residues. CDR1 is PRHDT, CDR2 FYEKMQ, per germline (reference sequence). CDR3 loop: CASSLGIGGAREQYF. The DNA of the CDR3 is TGTGCCAGCAGCTTAGGTATCGGGGGGGCGCGGGAGCAGTACTTC.

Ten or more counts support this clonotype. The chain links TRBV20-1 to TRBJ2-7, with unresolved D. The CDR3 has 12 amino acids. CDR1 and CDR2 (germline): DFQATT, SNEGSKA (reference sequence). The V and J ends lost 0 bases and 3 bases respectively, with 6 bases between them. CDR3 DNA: TGCAGTGCTAGAGAAGTAGGCTACGAGCAGTACTTC. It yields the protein CSAREVGYEQYF.

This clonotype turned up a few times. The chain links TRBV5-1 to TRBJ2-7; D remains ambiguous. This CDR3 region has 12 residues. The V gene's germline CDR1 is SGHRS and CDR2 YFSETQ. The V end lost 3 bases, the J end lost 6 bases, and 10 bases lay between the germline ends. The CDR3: CASSSSLSEQYF. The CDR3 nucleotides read TGCGCCAGCAGCTCCTCCCTTTCCGAGCAGTACTTC. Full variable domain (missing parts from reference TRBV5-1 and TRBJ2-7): KAGVTQTPRYLIKTRGQQVTLSCSPISGHRSVSWYQQTPGQGLQFLFEYFSETQRNKGNFPGRFSGRQFSNSRSEMNVSTLELGDSALYLCASSSSLSEQYFGPGTRLTVT.

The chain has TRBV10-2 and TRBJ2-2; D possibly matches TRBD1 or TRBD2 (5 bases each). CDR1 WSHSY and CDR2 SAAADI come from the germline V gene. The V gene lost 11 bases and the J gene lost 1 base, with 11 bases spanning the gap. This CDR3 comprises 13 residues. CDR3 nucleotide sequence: TGCGCCGGGGCCGAGGGGAACACCGGGGAGCTGTTTTTT. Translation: CAGAEGNTGELFF.

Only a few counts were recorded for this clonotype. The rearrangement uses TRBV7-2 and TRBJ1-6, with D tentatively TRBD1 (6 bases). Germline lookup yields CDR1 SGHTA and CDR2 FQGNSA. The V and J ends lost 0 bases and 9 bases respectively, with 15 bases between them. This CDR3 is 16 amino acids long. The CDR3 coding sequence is TGTGCCAGCAGCTTAGCCGGCAGGGGAATGAGTTCACCCCTCCACTTT. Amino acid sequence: CASSLAGRGMSSPLHF.

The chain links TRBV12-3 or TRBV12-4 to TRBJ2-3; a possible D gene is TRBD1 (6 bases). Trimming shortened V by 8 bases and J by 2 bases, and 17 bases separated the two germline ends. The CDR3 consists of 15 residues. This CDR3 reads CASRPGQRYTDTQYF. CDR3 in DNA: TGTGCCAGCCGACCCGGACAGCGCTACACAGATACGCAGTATTTT.

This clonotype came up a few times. The chain's CDR3 is CASSLGLGRGETQYF. The CDR3 region has the DNA TGTGCCAGCAGTTTAGGTTTGGGAAGAGGAGAGACCCAGTACTTC. The chain employs TRBV27 and TRBJ2-5; no firm D call. Between the trimmed V and J ends, which lost 2 bases and 4 bases, there was a span of 14 bases. The CDR3 sequence is 15 residues long. The germline V gene has CDR1 MNHEY and CDR2 SMNVEV (reference sequence).

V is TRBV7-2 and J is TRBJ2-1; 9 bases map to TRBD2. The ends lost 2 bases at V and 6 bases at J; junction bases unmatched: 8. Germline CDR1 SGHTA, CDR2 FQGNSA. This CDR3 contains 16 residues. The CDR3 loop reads CASSLWRLAASNEQFF. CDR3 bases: TGTGCCAGCAGCTTATGGAGACTAGCGGCCTCCAATGAGCAGTTCTTC.

The CDR3 DNA reads TGCAGTGCTAGGCCCCCGACTAGGAGGGTTTATAGCAATCAGCCCCAGCATTTT. Translating it yields CSARPPTRRVYSNQPQHF. The chain carries TRBV20-1 and TRBJ1-5; D is uncertain. CDR1 DFQATT and CDR2 SNEGSKA come from the germline V gene (reference sequence). V was pared by 3 bases and J by 0 bases, with 21 bases between. This CDR3 comprises 18 residues.

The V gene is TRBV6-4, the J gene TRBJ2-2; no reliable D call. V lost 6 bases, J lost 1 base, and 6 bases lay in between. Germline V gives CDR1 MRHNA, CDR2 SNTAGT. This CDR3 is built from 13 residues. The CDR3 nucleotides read TGTGCCAGCAGAACAGAGAACACCGGGGAGCTGTTTTTT. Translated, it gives CASRTENTGELFF.

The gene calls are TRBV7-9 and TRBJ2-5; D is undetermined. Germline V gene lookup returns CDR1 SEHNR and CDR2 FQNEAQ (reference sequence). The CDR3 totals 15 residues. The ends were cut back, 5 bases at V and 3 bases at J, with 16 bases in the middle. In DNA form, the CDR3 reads TGTGCCAGCAGCCTCTTGTTGGGTAGTAAAGAGACCCAGTACTTC. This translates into CASSLLLGSKETQYF.

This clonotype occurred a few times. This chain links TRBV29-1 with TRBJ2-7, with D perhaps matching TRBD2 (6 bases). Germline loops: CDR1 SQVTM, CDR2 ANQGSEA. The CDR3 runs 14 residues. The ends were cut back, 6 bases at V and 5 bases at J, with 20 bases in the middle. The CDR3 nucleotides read TGCAGCGTCGCCTTCGGAGGGGTGGGGAACGAGCAGTACTTC. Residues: CSVAFGGVGNEQYF.

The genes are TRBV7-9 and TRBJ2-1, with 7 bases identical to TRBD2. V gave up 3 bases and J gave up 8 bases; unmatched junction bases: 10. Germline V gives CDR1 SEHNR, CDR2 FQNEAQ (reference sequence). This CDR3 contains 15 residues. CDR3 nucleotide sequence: TGTGCCAGCAGCTTGGGGACTATACGGGTCGATGAGCAGTTCTTC. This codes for CASSLGTIRVDEQFF.

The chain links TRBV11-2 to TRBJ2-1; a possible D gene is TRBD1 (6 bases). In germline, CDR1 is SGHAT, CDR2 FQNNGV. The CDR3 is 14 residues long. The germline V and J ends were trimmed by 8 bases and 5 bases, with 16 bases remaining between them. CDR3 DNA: TGTGCCAGCGGCAAGGGGGTTTCTAACAATGAGCAGTTCTTC. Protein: CASGKGVSNNEQFF.